Below are 8 T cell receptor beta chains sequenced from a single sample in a study of blood T cell repertoires in COVID-19. Method: immunoSEQ multiplex PCR; TCRdb's copy keeps in-frame clones and lacks some. The sample holds approximately 150,000 clones; 70% to 85% are singletons and the top ten take roughly 15%. Sequencing was done on a sample of PBMCs or T cells enriched from blood (not recorded which). The receptors here all came from a man aged 50 to 59 who had recovered from COVID-19.

The V call is TRBV5-1, the J call TRBJ1-4, with 7 nucleotides matching TRBD1. Germline CDR1 SGHRS, CDR2 YFSETQ. This CDR3 has 16 amino acids. The junction had 10 bases not matched to a gene; V was cut back by 0 bases and J by 8 bases. DNA of the CDR3: TGCGCCAGCAGCTTGGGGACAGGCGCACGAGGAGAAAAACTGTTTTTT. Amino acid sequence: CASSLGTGARGEKLFF.

The chain is built from TRBV2 and TRBJ1-4; unclear D gene. This CDR3 spans 14 amino acids. Germline-derived CDR1 and CDR2 are SNHLY and FYNNEI. Trimming left V 3 bases short and J 4 bases short, with 9 bases between. Here the CDR3 reads CASSDRQNNEKLFF. The CDR3 DNA is TGTGCCAGCAGTGATCGCCAGAATAATGAAAAACTGTTTTTT.

This sequence joins TRBV30 and TRBJ2-3; D is possibly TRBD2 (5 bases). Germline loops: CDR1 GTSNPN, CDR2 SVGIG (reference sequence). V was clipped by 0 bases and J by 5 bases, with 12 bases between them. The CDR3 is 14 residues long. The CDR3, as DNA: TGTGCCTGGAGTGTAAATAGGGCGGGAGATACGCAGTATTTT. Translation: CAWSVNRAGDTQYF.

This clone was counted between two and nine times. The chain has TRBV7-2 and TRBJ1-2; the D gene is possibly TRBD1 (5 bases). The CDR3 spans 14 residues. Germline CDR1 and CDR2: SGHTA and FQGNSA. V was trimmed by 0 bases and J by 7 bases, leaving 12 bases between them. The CDR3 here is CASSLAGAGFGYTF. The CDR3 bases are TGTGCCAGCAGCTTAGCCGGAGCAGGGTTTGGCTACACCTTC.

This rearrangement joins TRBV9 to TRBJ1-3, with TRBD1 matching over 7 bases. The germline V gene has CDR1 SGDLS and CDR2 YYNGEE. CDR3 length equals 15 residues. The V and J ends lost 0 bases and 4 bases, in that order; junction bases with no gene match: 4. The CDR3 loop is CASSVVTGPGNTIYF. The CDR3 DNA is TGTGCCAGCAGCGTAGTGACAGGGCCAGGAAACACCATATATTTT. The variable domain in full, completed from reference TRBV9 and TRBJ1-3, reads DSGVTQTPKHLITATGQRVTLRCSPRSGDLSVYWYQQSLDQGLQFLIQYYNGEERAKGNILERFSAQQFPDLHSELNLSSLELGDSALYFCASSVVTGPGNTIYFGEGSWLTVV.

This rearrangement joins TRBV15 to TRBJ2-1, with a weak D call TRBD2 (5 bases). Trimming left V 0 bases short and J 2 bases short, with 11 bases between. This CDR3 spans 16 amino acids. Germline-derived CDR1 and CDR2 are LNHNV and YYDKDF (reference sequence). The CDR3 is CATSRDRTGTYNEQFF. As DNA, the CDR3 is TGTGCCACCAGCAGAGATAGGACGGGGACCTACAATGAGCAGTTCTTC.

The chain carries TRBV29-1 and TRBJ2-5; D is possibly TRBD1 (6 bases). Trimming removed 0 bases at V and 5 bases at J, with 10 bases between. CDR3 length equals 13 residues. The germline gives CDR1 SQVTM, CDR2 ANQGSEA. The CDR3: CSVEDGGRETQYF. In DNA, the CDR3 is TGCAGCGTTGAAGATGGGGGCAGGGAGACCCAGTACTTC.

The chain recombines TRBV27 with TRBJ2-7; 9 bases match TRBD2. The trim removed 6 bases at V and 3 bases at J, leaving 9 bases unmatched. CDR3 length: 15 residues. Germline CDR1 MNHEY, CDR2 SMNVEV (reference sequence). In DNA form, the CDR3 reads TGTGCCAGCAGATCCCGGGCTAGCGGGGTCTACGAGCAGTACTTC. Protein sequence: CASRSRASGVYEQYF.